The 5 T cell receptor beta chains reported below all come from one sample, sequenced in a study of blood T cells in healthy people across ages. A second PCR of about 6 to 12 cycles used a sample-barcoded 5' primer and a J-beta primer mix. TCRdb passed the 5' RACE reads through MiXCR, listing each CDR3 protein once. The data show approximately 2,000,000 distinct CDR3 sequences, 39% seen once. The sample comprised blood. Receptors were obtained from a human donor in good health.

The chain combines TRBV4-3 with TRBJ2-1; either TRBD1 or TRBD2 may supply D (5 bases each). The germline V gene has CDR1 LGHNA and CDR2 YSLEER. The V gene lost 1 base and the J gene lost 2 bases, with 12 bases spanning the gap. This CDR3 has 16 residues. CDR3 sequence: CASSQVIVGAYNEQFF. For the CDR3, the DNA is TGCGCCAGCAGCCAAGTTATAGTGGGGGCCTACAATGAGCAGTTCTTC.

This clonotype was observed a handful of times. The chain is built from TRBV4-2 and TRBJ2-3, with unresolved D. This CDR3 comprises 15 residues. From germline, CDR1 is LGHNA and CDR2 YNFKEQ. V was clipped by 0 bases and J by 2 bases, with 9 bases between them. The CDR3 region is CASSQDGKNTDTQYF. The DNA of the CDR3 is TGTGCCAGCAGCCAAGATGGGAAAAACACAGATACGCAGTATTTT.

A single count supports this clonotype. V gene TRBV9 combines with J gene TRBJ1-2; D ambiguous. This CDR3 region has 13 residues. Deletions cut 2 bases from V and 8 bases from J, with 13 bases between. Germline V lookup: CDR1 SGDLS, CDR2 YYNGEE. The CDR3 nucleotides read TGTGCCAGCAGCGTGCCAGAGAGTGGAGGCTACACCTTC. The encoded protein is CASSVPESGGYTF. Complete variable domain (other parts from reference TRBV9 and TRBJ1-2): DSGVTQTPKHLITATGQRVTLRCSPRSGDLSVYWYQQSLDQGLQFLIQYYNGEERAKGNILERFSAQQFPDLHSELNLSSLELGDSALYFCASSVPESGGYTFGSGTRLTVV.

This CDR3 reads CASSSSGVSNQPQHF. CDR3 coding DNA: TGTGCCAGCAGCTCATCCGGGGTTAGCAATCAGCCCCAGCATTTT. The rearrangement joins TRBV7-2 to TRBJ1-5; D unresolved. Germline V gives CDR1 SGHTA, CDR2 FQGNSA. CDR3 length: 15 residues. Trimming left V 4 bases short and J 0 bases short, with 10 bases between.

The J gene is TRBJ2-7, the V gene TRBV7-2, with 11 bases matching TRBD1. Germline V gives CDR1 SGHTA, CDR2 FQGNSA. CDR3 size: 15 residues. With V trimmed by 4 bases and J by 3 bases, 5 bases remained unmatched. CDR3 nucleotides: TGTGCCAGCAGCTCGAGGACAGGGGGCATCTACGAGCAGTACTTC. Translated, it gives CASSSRTGGIYEQYF. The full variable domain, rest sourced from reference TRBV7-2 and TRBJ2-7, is GAGVSQSPSNKVTEKGKDVELRCDPISGHTALYWYRQSLGQGLEFLIYFQGNSAPDKSGLPSDRFSAERTGGSVSTLTIQRTQQEDSAVYLCASSSRTGGIYEQYFGPGTRLTVT.